This passage covers 9 T cell receptor beta chains from one sample sequenced in a study of shared clonotypes between healthy human individuals. Sequenced by immunoSEQ multiplex PCR; TCRdb stores in-frame clones only, minus some. Here the sample spans 450,000 to 650,000 clones, around 78% being singletons. The specimen sequenced was PBMCs. These receptors were collected from a woman between 35 and 50 years old in good health. Some clones in this sample may be carry-over from other donors' samples.

About this clone: A read error is likely here: a far larger clone is one base away. This sample includes further DNA sequences coding for the same CDR3. The chain links TRBV5-4 to TRBJ1-2; D remains unclear. CDR1 is SGHNT, CDR2 YYREEE, per germline (reference sequence). The CDR3 extends over 13 amino acids. CDR3 in amino acids: CASSLVTGYGYTF. CDR3 DNA sequence: TGTGCCAGCAGCTTGGTAACCGGCTATGGCTACACCTTT.

This clone is a singleton in its sample. The chain uses TRBV4-1 and TRBJ1-4; 8 bases match TRBD1. Germline V gene lookup returns CDR1 MGHRA and CDR2 YSYEKL. This CDR3 spans 14 amino acids. The V segment lost 7 bases and the J segment 7 bases; nucleotides outside the gene matches: 8. The CDR3 sequence is CASTGQGAAEKLFF. The CDR3 bases are TGCGCCAGCACTGGACAGGGAGCGGCTGAAAAACTGTTTTTT.

This clone was found a few times. The V gene is TRBV6-1, the J gene TRBJ2-6; D is unclear. V was pared by 5 bases and J by 4 bases, with 12 bases between. The CDR3 totals 15 residues. Germline V gene data show CDR1 as MNHNS and CDR2 as SASEGT. CDR3 region: CASSPSGSGANVLTF. In nucleotides, the CDR3 is TGTGCCAGCAGTCCTTCAGGATCCGGGGCCAACGTCCTGACTTTC.

Points on this clone: A much larger clonotype is one base distant, so this may be a read error. In DNA, the CDR3 is TGTGCCAGCAGCTTTAGAGAGACCCAGTACTTC. It yields the protein CASSFRETQYF. The rearrangement joins TRBV5-5 to TRBJ2-5; D unresolved. V gave up 2 bases and J gave up 4 bases, with 3 bases separating them. The CDR3 sequence is 11 residues long. Per germline, CDR1 SGHKS and CDR2 YYEKEE (reference sequence).

The genes are TRBV7-2 and TRBJ2-2, with unresolved D. The CDR3 covers 15 residues. Germline V CDR1 and CDR2: SGHTA, FQGNSA. Trimming cost V 7 bases and J 1 base, with 13 bases left between them. The CDR3 bases are TGTGCCAGCACCAAAACGTGGGGGAACACCGGGGAGCTGTTTTTT. Its translation is CASTKTWGNTGELFF.

The chain carries TRBV2 and TRBJ2-3; no firm D call. With 1 base removed from V and 4 bases from J, the gap between germline ends came to 3 bases. The CDR3 length is 12 residues. Germline V lookup: CDR1 SNHLY, CDR2 FYNNEI. The DNA of the CDR3 is TGTGCCAGCAGTGAAGGAGCAGATACGCAGTATTTT. It yields the protein CASSEGADTQYF.

This clone was detected a few times. This rearrangement joins TRBV28 to TRBJ1-2; a possible D gene is TRBD1 (5 bases). Trimming shortened V by 6 bases and J by 4 bases, and 12 bases separated the two germline ends. The CDR3 is 13 residues long. Germline V gene lookup returns CDR1 MDHEN and CDR2 SYDVKM. The CDR3 reads CASRPTVVYGYTF. The CDR3 DNA sequence: TGTGCCAGCAGGCCGACAGTCGTCTATGGCTACACCTTC.

This clone was recorded a few times. The V gene is TRBV4-1, the J gene TRBJ2-3; TRBD2 agrees at 7 bases. The J segment lost 4 bases and the V segment lost 2 bases, leaving 12 bases of the junction unmatched. CDR1 is MGHRA and CDR2 is YSYEKL in the germline V gene. The CDR3 consists of 17 residues. The CDR3 loop reads CASSQLLTSTGSDTQYF. As DNA, the CDR3 is TGCGCCAGCAGCCAACTCTTGACTAGCACGGGATCAGATACGCAGTATTTT.

The V gene is TRBV9, the J gene TRBJ2-5, with TRBD2 identical over 15 bases. V dropped 4 bases and J dropped 9; count of bases not matched to a gene: 4. There are 14 residues in the CDR3. Germline V gene lookup returns CDR1 SGDLS and CDR2 YYNGEE. The CDR3 region has the DNA TGTGCCAGCAGCCGGACTAGCGGGAGGGCCTCCCAGTACTTC. It is translated as CASSRTSGRASQYF.